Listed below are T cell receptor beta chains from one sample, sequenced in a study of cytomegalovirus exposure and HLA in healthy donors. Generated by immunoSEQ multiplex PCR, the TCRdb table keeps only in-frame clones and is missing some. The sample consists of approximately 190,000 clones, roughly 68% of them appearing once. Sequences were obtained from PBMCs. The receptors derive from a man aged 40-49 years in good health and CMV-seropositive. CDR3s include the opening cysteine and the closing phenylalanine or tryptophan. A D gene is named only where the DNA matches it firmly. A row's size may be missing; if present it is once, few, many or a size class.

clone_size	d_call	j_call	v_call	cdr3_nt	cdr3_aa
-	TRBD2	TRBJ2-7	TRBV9	TGTGCCAGCAGCACGGGACTAGCGGGGGAGGGCGAGCAGTACTTC	CASSTGLAGEGEQYF
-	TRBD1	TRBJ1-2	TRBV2	TGTGCCAGCAGAGGGACAGTTTCCACTTATGGCTACACCTTC	CASRGTVSTYGYTF
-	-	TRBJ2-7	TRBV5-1	TGCGCCAGCAGCTTGTACGGGGGGCCCTACGAGCAGTACTTC	CASSLYGGPYEQYF
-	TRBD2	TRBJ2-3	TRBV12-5	TGTGCTAGTGGGGCCGAAGCGGGGACAGATACGCAGTATTTT	CASGAEAGTDTQYF
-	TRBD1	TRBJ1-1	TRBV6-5	TGTGCCAGCAGTTCCGGGACAGGGACCATGAACACTGAAGCTTTCTTT	CASSSGTGTMNTEAFF
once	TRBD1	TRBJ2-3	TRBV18	TGTGCCAGCTCACCTGGGACAGGGGGCGCAGATACGCAGTATTTT	CASSPGTGGADTQYF
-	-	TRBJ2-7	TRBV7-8	TGTGCCAGCAGCCCCCCCCGGGTTCCGGGGGACGAGCAGTACTTC	CASSPPRVPGDEQYF
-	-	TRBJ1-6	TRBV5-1	TGTGCCAGCAGCTTGGAGGCAGGGATAGATTCACCCCTCCACTTT	CASSLEAGIDSPLHF
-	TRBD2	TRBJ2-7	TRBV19	TGTGCCAGCAACGAGCCTAGCGGCGAGCAGTACTTC	CASNEPSGEQYF
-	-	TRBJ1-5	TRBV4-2	TGTGCCAGCAGCCCCTCGACAGGATCGGAGGGCAATCAGCCCCAGCATTTT	CASSPSTGSEGNQPQHF
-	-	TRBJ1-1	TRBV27	TGTGCCAGCAGTCTCCAAACAGGGATGAACACTGAAGCTTTCTTT	CASSLQTGMNTEAFF
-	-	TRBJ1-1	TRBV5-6	TGTGCCAGCAGCTTGGCGAACAGGGTCGCGGAAGCTTTCTTT	CASSLANRVAEAFF
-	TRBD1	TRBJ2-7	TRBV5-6	TGTGCCAGCAGCCCACCACAGGGGGCATACTCCTACGAGCAGTACTTC	CASSPPQGAYSYEQYF
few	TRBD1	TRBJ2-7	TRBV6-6	TGTGCCAGCAGCATCGGGACAGCCTACGAGCAGTACTTC	CASSIGTAYEQYF
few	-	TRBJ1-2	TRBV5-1	TGCGCCAGCAGCTTGGCCTTCCCTTCGGATGGCTACACCTTC	CASSLAFPSDGYTF
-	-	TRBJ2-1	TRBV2	TGTGCCAGCAGCCGACTACAGGGATCCTACAATGAGCAGTTCTTC	CASSRLQGSYNEQFF
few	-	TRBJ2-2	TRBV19	TGTGCCAGTGACCAACAGGGCTCCGGGGAGCTGTTTTTT	CASDQQGSGELFF
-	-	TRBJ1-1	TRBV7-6	TGTGCCAGCAGCCCGGGAGGGAACACTGAAGCTTTCTTT	CASSPGGNTEAFF
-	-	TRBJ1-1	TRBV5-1	TGCGCCAGCAGCTCGGAAAGGGGGTTGAGCACTGAAGCTTTCTTT	CASSSERGLSTEAFF